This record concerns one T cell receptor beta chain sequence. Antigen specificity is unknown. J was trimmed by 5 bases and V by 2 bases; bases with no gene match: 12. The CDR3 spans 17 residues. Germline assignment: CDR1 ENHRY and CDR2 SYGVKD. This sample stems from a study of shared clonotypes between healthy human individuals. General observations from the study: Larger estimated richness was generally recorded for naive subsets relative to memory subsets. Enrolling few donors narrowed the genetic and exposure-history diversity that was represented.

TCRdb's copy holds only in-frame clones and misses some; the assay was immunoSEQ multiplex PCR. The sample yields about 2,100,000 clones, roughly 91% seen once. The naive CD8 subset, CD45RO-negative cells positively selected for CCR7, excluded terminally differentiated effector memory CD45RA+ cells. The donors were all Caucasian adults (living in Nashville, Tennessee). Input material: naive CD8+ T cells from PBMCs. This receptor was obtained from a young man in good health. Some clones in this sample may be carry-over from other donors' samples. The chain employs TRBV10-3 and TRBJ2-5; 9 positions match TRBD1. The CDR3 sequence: CAISEGTGGSRVETQYF. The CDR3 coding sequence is TGTGCCATCAGTGAGGGTACAGGGGGCTCCAGGGTGGAGACCCAGTACTTC.